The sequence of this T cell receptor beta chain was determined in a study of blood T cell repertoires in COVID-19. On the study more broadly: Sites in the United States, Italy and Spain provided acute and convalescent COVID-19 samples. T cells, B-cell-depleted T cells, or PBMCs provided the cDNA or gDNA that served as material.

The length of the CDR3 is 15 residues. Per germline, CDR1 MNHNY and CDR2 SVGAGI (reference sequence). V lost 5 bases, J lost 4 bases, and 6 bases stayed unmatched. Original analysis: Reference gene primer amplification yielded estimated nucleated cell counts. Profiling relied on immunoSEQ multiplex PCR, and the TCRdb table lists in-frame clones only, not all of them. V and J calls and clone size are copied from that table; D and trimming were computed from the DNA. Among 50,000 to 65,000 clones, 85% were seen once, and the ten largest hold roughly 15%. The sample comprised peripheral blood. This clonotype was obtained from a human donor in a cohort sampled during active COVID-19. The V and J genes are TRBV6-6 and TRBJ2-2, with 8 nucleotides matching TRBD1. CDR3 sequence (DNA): TGTGCCAGCAGTAAGGGACAGGTTACCACCGGGGAGCTGTTTTTT. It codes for CASSKGQVTTGELFF.